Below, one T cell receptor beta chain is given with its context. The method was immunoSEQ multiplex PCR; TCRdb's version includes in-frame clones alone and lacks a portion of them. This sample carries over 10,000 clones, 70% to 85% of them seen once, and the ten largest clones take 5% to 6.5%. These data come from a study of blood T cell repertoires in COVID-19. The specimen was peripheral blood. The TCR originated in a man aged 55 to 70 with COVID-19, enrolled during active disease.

The CDR3 sequence: CASSRTDTYEQYF. CDR3 in DNA: TGTGCCAGTAGCCGGACAGACACCTACGAGCAGTACTTC. This chain joins TRBV19 and TRBJ2-7; maybe TRBD1 (6 bases). Looked up from germline, CDR1 is LNHDA and CDR2 is SQIVND (reference sequence). V was cut by 6 bases and J by 2 bases, with 11 bases left in between. The CDR3 runs to 13 residues.